Below, 23 T cell receptor beta chains from the same sample are listed, as sequenced in a study of blood T cell repertoires in COVID-19. Generated by immunoSEQ multiplex PCR, the TCRdb table keeps only in-frame clones and is missing some. This sample yields roughly 700,000 clones, of which 70% to 90% are seen a single time; 0.2% to 0.3% belongs to the top ten. Sequenced: peripheral blood. The source of these receptors is a woman aged 18-29 years with acute or convalescent COVID-19.

This chain connects TRBV19 to TRBJ2-7; D ambiguous. V dropped 5 bases and J dropped 3 bases, with 17 bases sitting between them. The CDR3 runs to 15 residues. Per the germline V gene, CDR1 is LNHDA and CDR2 is SQIVND (reference sequence). In DNA form, the CDR3 reads TGTGCCAGTAGTGTCTCGGTCGGTACCCTCTACGAGCAGTACTTC. This gives the protein CASSVSVGTLYEQYF.

This sequence joins TRBV5-1 and TRBJ1-1; D is undetermined. The ends were cut back, 4 bases at V and 10 bases at J, with 17 bases in the middle. The CDR3 runs to 13 residues. CDR1 and CDR2 from the germline V gene are SGHRS and YFSETQ. The CDR3 coding sequence is TGCGCCAGCAGCGCGCAATCCCCCGTACTAGCTTTCTTT. Protein: CASSAQSPVLAFF. The variable domain in full, completed from reference TRBV5-1 and TRBJ1-1, reads KAGVTQTPRYLIKTRGQQVTLSCSPISGHRSVSWYQQTPGQGLQFLFEYFSETQRNKGNFPGRFSGRQFSNSRSEMNVSTLELGDSALYLCASSAQSPVLAFFGQGTRLTVV.

This chain connects TRBV9 to TRBJ1-1, with a weak D call TRBD1 (5 bases). CDR1 and CDR2 (germline): SGDLS, YYNGEE. Trimming pared 3 bases from V and 5 bases from J, leaving 23 bases between. The CDR3 totals 17 residues. CDR3 amino acids: CASSEITIGQGRTEAFF. The CDR3 DNA sequence: TGTGCCAGCAGCGAGATCACCATCGGTCAGGGAAGAACTGAAGCTTTCTTT.

This chain connects TRBV6-4 to TRBJ2-3; TRBD2 matches 10 bases. J lost 5 bases, V lost 3 bases, and 5 bases had no gene match. The CDR3 runs to 15 residues. Looked up from germline, CDR1 is MRHNA and CDR2 is SNTAGT. CDR3 nucleotides: TGTGCCAGCAGTGAGGCTAGCGGGGGTGAAGATACGCAGTATTTT. Translation gives CASSEASGGEDTQYF.

The rearrangement uses TRBV5-1 and TRBJ2-1; a weak D match, TRBD1 (5 bases). With 2 bases removed from V and 6 bases from J, the gap between germline ends came to 9 bases. The germline V gene has CDR1 SGHRS and CDR2 YFSETQ. The CDR3 totals 13 residues. CDR3 bases: TGCGCCAGCAGCTTATACCAGGGCAATGAGCAGTTCTTC. Its translation is CASSLYQGNEQFF.

The V gene is TRBV6-2 or TRBV6-3, the J gene TRBJ2-3; 11 bases match TRBD2. CDR3 size: 17 residues. Germline CDR1 MNHEY, CDR2 SVGEGT. V shed 5 bases and J 2 bases; nucleotides not matched to a gene: 9. Here the CDR3 DNA reads TGTGCCAGCAGTGGGCTGAGGACTAGCGGGTACACAGATACGCAGTATTTT. It specifies CASSGLRTSGYTDTQYF.

The gene calls are TRBV24-1 and TRBJ1-5, with D perhaps TRBD1 (5 bases). There are 12 residues in the CDR3. The V gene's germline CDR1 is KGHDR and CDR2 SFDVKD. With 10 bases removed from V and 2 bases from J, the gap between germline ends came to 8 bases. In DNA, the CDR3 is TGTGCCACGGGGCAGGGCAATCAGCCCCAGCATTTT. Residues: CATGQGNQPQHF.

This clone was seen only a few times. The chain has TRBV5-1 and TRBJ2-7; 7 bases are a match to TRBD2. The CDR3 contains 14 residues. Trimming removed 5 bases from V and 4 bases from J; junction bases left unmatched: 9. Per the germline V gene, CDR1 is SGHRS and CDR2 is YFSETQ. CDR3 sequence reads: CASRGGWAEYEQYF. CDR3 coding DNA: TGCGCCAGCAGGGGAGGGTGGGCCGAGTACGAGCAGTACTTC. Full variable domain (rest looked up from reference TRBV5-1 and TRBJ2-7): KAGVTQTPRYLIKTRGQQVTLSCSPISGHRSVSWYQQTPGQGLQFLFEYFSETQRNKGNFPGRFSGRQFSNSRSEMNVSTLELGDSALYLCASRGGWAEYEQYFGPGTRLTVT.

The chain couples TRBV7-2 to TRBJ1-2; TRBD1 agrees at 8 bases. The CDR3 contains 14 residues. CDR1 and CDR2 (germline): SGHTA, FQGNSA. V trimming: 6 bases; J trimming: 4 bases; junction bases outside the gene matches: 7. CDR3 region: CASRQPTGVYGYTF. In nucleotides, the CDR3 is TGTGCCAGCAGGCAACCGACAGGGGTCTATGGCTACACCTTC. The entire variable domain, with the rest obtained from reference TRBV7-2 and TRBJ1-2, is as follows: GAGVSQSPSNKVTEKGKDVELRCDPISGHTALYWYRQSLGQGLEFLIYFQGNSAPDKSGLPSDRFSAERTGGSVSTLTIQRTQQEDSAVYLCASRQPTGVYGYTFGSGTRLTVV.

The genes are TRBV4-1 and TRBJ1-1, with no clear D. Trimming stripped 0 bases from V and 9 bases from J, with 8 bases between. The CDR3 has 12 amino acids. Germline CDR1 is MGHRA and CDR2 is YSYEKL. The chain's CDR3 is CASSQDREKAFF. The CDR3 nucleotides read TGCGCCAGCAGCCAAGACCGGGAGAAAGCTTTCTTT.

This clone was observed once. The same CDR3 arises from other DNA sequences in this sample as well. The chain links TRBV7-6 to TRBJ1-2, with TRBD1 matching 7 bases. The CDR3 is 13 amino acids. Per germline, CDR1 SGHVS and CDR2 FNYEAQ. Trimming took 5 bases from V and 5 from J; bases not matched to a gene: 5. The chain's CDR3 is CASSPGTAYGYTF. Here the CDR3 DNA reads TGTGCCAGCAGCCCCGGGACAGCGTATGGCTACACCTTC. Full variable domain (outside the CDR3, taken from reference TRBV7-6 and TRBJ1-2): GAGVSQSPRYKVTKRGQDVALRCDPISGHVSLYWYRQALGQGPEFLTYFNYEAQQDKSGLPNDRFSAERPEGSISTLTIQRTEQRDSAMYRCASSPGTAYGYTFGSGTRLTVV.

The CDR3 protein is CATTRQVRSGNTIYF. CDR3 sequence (DNA): TGTGCCACCACCCGACAGGTTCGATCTGGAAACACCATATATTTT. V gene TRBV19 combines with J gene TRBJ1-3; weak D call: TRBD1 (6 bases). The germline V and J ends were trimmed by 10 bases and 1 base, with 17 bases remaining between them. The CDR3 loop spans 15 amino acids. The germline CDR1 and CDR2 sequences are LNHDA and SQIVND (reference sequence).

This clone was seen a few times. Different DNA sequences within this sample yield the same CDR3. The chain joins TRBV6-4 to TRBJ1-2; no firm D call. The V gene's germline CDR1 is MRHNA and CDR2 SNTAGT. V was trimmed by 2 bases and J by 2 bases, leaving 6 bases between them. This CDR3 spans 13 amino acids. In DNA, the CDR3 is TGTGCCAGCAGTGACGGGCCCAACTATGGCTACACCTTC. Its translation: CASSDGPNYGYTF.

A few counts support this clone. The chain combines TRBV11-2 with TRBJ1-5, with 7 bases that match TRBD1. Germline V gene lookup returns CDR1 SGHAT and CDR2 FQNNGV. CDR3 length: 14 residues. V trimming: 4 bases; J trimming: 7 bases; junction bases outside the gene matches: 7. The CDR3 nucleotides are TGTGCCAGCAGCTCCCGACAGGGTGTCCAGCCCCAGCATTTT. This codes for CASSSRQGVQPQHF.

This rearrangement joins TRBV2 to TRBJ2-3, with D possibly matching TRBD1 (6 bases). Deletions cut 5 bases from V and 2 bases from J, with 11 bases between. The CDR3 runs to 14 residues. Germline loops: CDR1 SNHLY, CDR2 FYNNEI. The DNA of the CDR3 is TGTGCCAGCAGTCGGGACACCTTCACAGATACGCAGTATTTT. The encoded protein is CASSRDTFTDTQYF. Complete variable domain (other parts from reference TRBV2 and TRBJ2-3): EPEVTQTPSHQVTQMGQEVILRCVPISNHLYFYWYRQILGQKVEFLVSFYNNEISEKSEIFDDQFSVERPDGSNFTLKIRSTKLEDSAMYFCASSRDTFTDTQYFGPGTRLTVL.

The rearrangement links TRBV6-5 to TRBJ1-1; D ambiguous. The length of the CDR3 is 13 residues. Germline values: CDR1 MNHEY, CDR2 SVGAGI. V was clipped by 3 bases and J by 4 bases, with 9 bases between them. CDR3 coding DNA: TGTGCCAGCAGTTATTACGGGAGCACTGAAGCTTTCTTT. Amino acids: CASSYYGSTEAFF.

The V call is TRBV10-2, the J call TRBJ1-1, with D possibly TRBD1 on 6 matching bases. Germline loops: CDR1 WSHSY, CDR2 SAAADI. This CDR3 contains 13 residues. Trimming shortened V by 11 bases and J by 0 bases, and 13 bases separated the two germline ends. Written as DNA, the CDR3 is TGCGCCGTCAACAGGGACCTGAACACTGAAGCTTTCTTT. Translating gives CAVNRDLNTEAFF.

The chain recombines TRBV7-6 with TRBJ2-1; TRBD1 agrees at 10 bases. CDR1 and CDR2 from the germline V gene are SGHVS and FNYEAQ. The CDR3 contains 15 residues. V shed 5 bases, J shed 10 bases, and the junction held 11 bases outside the gene matches. CDR3 in amino acids: CASSDTRTGGGEQFF. CDR3 in DNA: TGTGCCAGCAGCGATACCAGGACAGGGGGAGGAGAGCAGTTCTTC. The variable domain in full, with the rest retrieved from reference TRBV7-6 and TRBJ2-1, is GAGVSQSPRYKVTKRGQDVALRCDPISGHVSLYWYRQALGQGPEFLTYFNYEAQQDKSGLPNDRFSAERPEGSISTLTIQRTEQRDSAMYRCASSDTRTGGGEQFFGPGTRLTVL.

This clone occurred once. V and J are TRBV5-1 and TRBJ2-5, with 13 bases identical to TRBD2. The trim removed 9 bases at V and 5 bases at J, leaving 10 bases unmatched. The CDR3 extends over 15 amino acids. Germline V gene data show CDR1 as SGHRS and CDR2 as YFSETQ. The CDR3 reads CATRLAGGSEETQYF. The CDR3 coding sequence is TGCGCCACCCGACTAGCGGGGGGTAGCGAGGAGACCCAGTACTTC.

The chain links TRBV12-3 or TRBV12-4 to TRBJ1-5; D uncertain. CDR3 size: 13 residues. V lost 5 bases and J 6 bases, leaving 11 bases between the germline ends. The CDR3 sequence is CASSVSLFQPQHF. DNA for the CDR3: TGTGCCAGCAGTGTCAGTTTATTTCAGCCCCAGCATTTT.

The rearrangement uses TRBV19 and TRBJ1-1, with a tentative D call TRBD1 (5 bases). The germline gives CDR1 LNHDA, CDR2 SQIVND (reference sequence). Between the trimmed V and J ends, which lost 4 bases and 1 base, there was a span of 10 bases. The CDR3 has 14 amino acids. In DNA form, the CDR3 reads TGTGCCAGTAGTAACCCGGACACGAACACTGAAGCTTTCTTT. Its protein is CASSNPDTNTEAFF.

The V call is TRBV6-5, the J call TRBJ1-3; 7 bases match TRBD1. Unmatched junction bases numbered 10, after V lost 7 bases and J lost 4 bases. Germline V gene sequence: CDR1 MNHEY, CDR2 SVGAGI. The CDR3 has 15 amino acids. The CDR3 DNA is TGTGCCAGCACTGTAAACAGGGGAGAGGGAAACACCATATATTTT. Translated: CASTVNRGEGNTIYF.

The gene calls are TRBV15 and TRBJ1-2; D may be TRBD1 (5 bases). This CDR3 comprises 12 residues. Per germline, CDR1 LNHNV and CDR2 YYDKDF (reference sequence). Trimming stripped 7 bases from V and 4 bases from J, with 10 bases between. This chain's CDR3 is CATKGLGYGYTF. The CDR3 nucleotides read TGTGCCACCAAGGGGCTAGGCTATGGCTACACCTTC. Combining the CDR3 with reference TRBV15 and TRBJ1-2 gives the whole variable domain DAMVIQNPRYQVTQFGKPVTLSCSQTLNHNVMYWYQQKSSQAPKLLFHYYDKDFNNEADTPDNFQSRRPNTSFCFLDIRSPGLGDTAMYLCATKGLGYGYTFGSGTRLTVV.